These 24 T cell receptor beta chains were all obtained from the same sample, sequenced in a study of T cells in Graves' hyperthyroidism and ophthalmopathy. RNA transcripts were the template for amplifying TCR beta CDR3 regions. The primer set for the first-round RT-PCR of the TCR CDR3 was HTBI. A single record per CDR3 protein comes from TCRdb applying MiXCR to the multiplex PCR reads. This table holds hundreds of thousands of distinct CDR3 sequences, over 12% found once. The sample was blood. The receptors shown here come from a woman in her thirties or forties with Graves' ophthalmopathy.

This clonotype came up a few times. The chain links TRBV7-3 to TRBJ2-5, with D perhaps TRBD2 (5 bases). V lost 5 bases and J lost 5, with 12 bases in between. The CDR3 runs 13 residues. CDR1 and CDR2 from the germline V gene are SGHTA and FQGTGA. The CDR3 sequence: CASSTTSHETQYF. In nucleotides, the CDR3 is TGTGCCAGCAGCACTACTAGTCACGAGACCCAGTACTTC.

This clonotype has a handful of counts. The chain couples TRBV29-1 to TRBJ1-2; possibly TRBD1 for D (5 bases). CDR3 length: 11 amino acids. Trimming shortened V by 4 bases and J by 8 bases, and 11 bases separated the two germline ends. Germline V CDR1 and CDR2: SQVTM, ANQGSEA. The CDR3 loop reads CSVGGYDGYTF. CDR3 in DNA: TGCAGCGTTGGGGGGTATGACGGCTACACCTTC.

This clonotype was recorded at least ten times. This rearrangement joins TRBV28 to TRBJ1-2, with 8 bases identical to TRBD1. Germline values: CDR1 MDHEN, CDR2 SYDVKM. V lost 3 bases and J lost 7; bases outside the gene matches: 4. The CDR3 runs to 13 residues. This CDR3 is CASSFRTGPGYTF. In nucleotides, the CDR3 is TGTGCCAGCAGTTTTAGGACAGGGCCTGGCTACACCTTC.

V usage is TRBV6-1 and J usage is TRBJ2-7; 8 bases match TRBD2. The CDR3 extends over 14 amino acids. From germline, CDR1 is MNHNS and CDR2 SASEGT. J gave up 2 bases and V 5 bases, and 5 bases lay outside the gene matches. The CDR3 is CASSTREAAYEQYF. The DNA of the CDR3 is TGTGCCAGCAGTACGCGGGAGGCCGCCTACGAGCAGTACTTC.

This clonotype was recorded many times. The J gene is TRBJ2-2, the V gene TRBV2, with a weak D call TRBD2 (5 bases). This CDR3 has 15 residues. With 7 bases removed from V and 6 bases from J, the gap between germline ends came to 18 bases. Per the germline V gene, CDR1 is SNHLY and CDR2 is FYNNEI. CDR3 in DNA: TGTGCCAGCAAAATAGGCGGGTCACCGGCCGGGGAGCTGTTTTTT. It codes for CASKIGGSPAGELFF.

This clonotype appeared a few times. The genes are TRBV18 and TRBJ2-7; D uncertain. Germline CDR1 is KGHSH and CDR2 is LQKENI. CDR3 length: 12 residues. Between the trimmed V and J ends, which lost 4 bases and 7 bases, there was a span of 11 bases. CDR3 nucleotide sequence: TGTGCCAGCTCACTGTTCCTTGGAGAGCAGTACTTC. This encodes CASSLFLGEQYF.

This clonotype was seen only a few times. The chain links TRBV20-1 to TRBJ1-3; D remains ambiguous. CDR1 DFQATT and CDR2 SNEGSKA come from the germline V gene (reference sequence). This CDR3 is built from 14 residues. V gave up 3 bases and J gave up 3 bases, with 12 bases separating them. CDR3 region: CSASPGRHGNTIYF. CDR3 nucleotide sequence: TGCAGTGCTAGTCCGGGCCGTCATGGAAACACCATATATTTT.

This clonotype came up many times. The chain recombines TRBV19 with TRBJ2-2; 10 nucleotides match TRBD2. The V segment lost 4 bases and the J segment 3 bases; nucleotides outside the gene matches: 8. CDR1 is LNHDA and CDR2 is SQIVND in the germline V gene (reference sequence). The length of the CDR3 is 17 residues. The CDR3 reads CASSTGDSGRDTGELFF. CDR3 DNA sequence: TGTGCCAGTAGTACAGGGGACAGCGGGAGGGACACCGGGGAGCTGTTTTTT.

This clonotype was seen at least ten times. The V call is TRBV7-9, the J call TRBJ1-1; D call uncertain. Trimming took off 1 base at V and 3 bases at J, with 6 bases between the two ends. Looked up from germline, CDR1 is SEHNR and CDR2 is FQNEAQ (reference sequence). The CDR3 runs to 13 residues. CDR3 sequence: CASSLEEYTEAFF. For the CDR3, the DNA is TGTGCCAGCAGCTTAGAAGAGTACACTGAAGCTTTCTTT.

This clonotype was seen repeatedly, ten times or more. V usage is TRBV6-1 and J usage is TRBJ1-1, with TRBD1 identical over 10 bases. The V and J ends lost 6 bases and 4 bases, in that order; junction bases with no gene match: 5. CDR3 size: 14 residues. Germline loops: CDR1 MNHNS, CDR2 SASEGT. The CDR3 sequence is CASSDWTGGTEAFF. In DNA, the CDR3 is TGTGCCAGCAGCGATTGGACAGGGGGCACTGAAGCTTTCTTT.

The DNA for the CDR3 is TGTGCCAGCAGCCAGACAGGGGGCGCGGGCAATCAGCCCCAGCATTTT. The encoded protein is CASSQTGGAGNQPQHF. The chain uses TRBV3-1 and TRBJ1-5; TRBD1 agrees at 10 bases. This CDR3 contains 16 residues. V was pared by 3 bases and J by 2 bases, with 4 bases of the junction left unmatched. The germline V gene encodes CDR1 LGHDT and CDR2 YNNKEL (reference sequence).

In this sample, this clonotype turned up many times. The chain carries TRBV6-1 and TRBJ1-2; D not certain. Trimming removed 6 bases at V and 4 bases at J, with 12 bases between. Germline CDR1 reads MNHNS; CDR2 reads SASEGT. The CDR3 totals 13 residues. The CDR3 region has the DNA TGTGCCAGCAGAAAGGACGGCGGCTATGGCTACACCTTC. It encodes CASRKDGGYGYTF.

This clonotype was recorded at least ten times. This chain connects TRBV5-1 to TRBJ2-7; D tentatively fits TRBD1 or TRBD2 (5 bases each). Trimming took off 3 bases at V and 5 bases at J, with 18 bases between the two ends. CDR3 length equals 15 residues. Germline V lookup: CDR1 SGHRS, CDR2 YFSETQ. CDR3: CASSWITGTVDEQYF. As DNA, the CDR3 is TGCGCCAGCAGCTGGATTACCGGGACCGTCGACGAGCAGTACTTC.

This clonotype came up many times. V and J are TRBV19 and TRBJ2-7; D is possibly TRBD1 or TRBD2 (5 bases each). The V gene lost 4 bases and the J gene lost 6 bases, with 13 bases spanning the gap. The CDR3 runs to 13 residues. Germline values: CDR1 LNHDA, CDR2 SQIVND (reference sequence). CDR3 sequence: CASSRESRGEQYF. The CDR3 nucleotides are TGTGCCAGTAGTAGAGAGTCGAGGGGCGAGCAGTACTTC.

CDR3 sequence: CASSLQGQNIQYF. The CDR3 nucleotides are TGTGCCAGCAGTTTGCAGGGTCAAAACATTCAGTACTTC. This sequence joins TRBV28 and TRBJ2-4; D might be TRBD1 (5 bases). CDR1 MDHEN and CDR2 SYDVKM come from the germline V gene. The V end lost 3 bases, the J end lost 5 bases, and 8 bases lay between the germline ends. This CDR3 has 13 residues. Full variable domain (missing parts from reference TRBV28 and TRBJ2-4): DVKVTQSSRYLVKRTGEKVFLECVQDMDHENMFWYRQDPGLGLRLIYFSYDVKMKEKGDIPEGYSVSREKKERFSLILESASTNQTSMYLCASSLQGQNIQYFGAGTRLSVL.

This clonotype occurred many times. The V and J genes are TRBV20-1 and TRBJ2-5; perhaps TRBD1 as D (6 bases). CDR1 and CDR2 (germline): DFQATT, SNEGSKA (reference sequence). This CDR3 contains 14 residues. The V gene lost 3 bases and the J gene lost 4 bases, with 15 bases spanning the gap. CDR3 coding DNA: TGCAGTGCTAGGTCACAGGGTCATCTAGAGACCCAGTACTTC. It yields the protein CSARSQGHLETQYF.

The sample holds many counts of this clonotype. V is TRBV20-1 and J is TRBJ2-2; a possible D gene is TRBD2 (5 bases). The CDR3 spans 14 residues. Trimming took 7 bases from V and 5 from J, leaving 17 bases between them. The germline gives CDR1 DFQATT, CDR2 SNEGSKA (reference sequence). CDR3 sequence (DNA): TGCAGTGTTAGTAGCAGGAGCGGAACCGGGGAGCTGTTTTTT. Its protein product is CSVSSRSGTGELFF.

This clonotype was counted ten times or more. The V gene is TRBV20-1, the J gene TRBJ1-5; no clear D gene. Per the germline V gene, CDR1 is DFQATT and CDR2 is SNEGSKA (reference sequence). Between the trimmed V and J ends, which lost 7 bases and 5 bases, there was a span of 12 bases. The CDR3 contains 12 residues. CDR3 nucleotides: TGCAGTGTCACGGACGGGGATCAGCCCCAGCATTTT. This gives the protein CSVTDGDQPQHF.

The chain employs TRBV6-1 and TRBJ2-7, with D tentatively TRBD1 (6 bases). This CDR3 region has 17 residues. CDR1 is MNHNS, CDR2 SASEGT, per germline. Trimming took off 5 bases at V and 7 bases at J, with 27 bases between the two ends. The CDR3 nucleotides are TGTGCCAGCAGTAAAACTTCCGAGGGGGACGCGACGGGGGAGCAGTACTTC. It encodes CASSKTSEGDATGEQYF.

This clonotype was picked up many times. Relative to the germline gene, one junction end is altered; a read error may explain this. This chain uses TRBV6-2 or TRBV6-3 with TRBJ2-7, with D maybe TRBD2 (6 bases). Germline lookup yields CDR1 MNHEY and CDR2 SVGEGT. This CDR3 contains 15 residues. The CDR3 is CVSTASYSGSYEQYF. As DNA, the CDR3 is TGTGTCAGCACTGCTTCGTATAGCGGCTCCTACGAGCAGTACTTC.

The genes are TRBV4-2 and TRBJ2-7; D is ambiguous. Trimming took 0 bases from V and 0 from J, leaving 6 bases between them. The CDR3 is 14 residues long. Per the germline V gene, CDR1 is LGHNA and CDR2 is YNFKEQ. The CDR3 DNA follows: TGTGCCAGCAGCCAAGAACCCTTCTCCTACGAGCAGTACTTC. It specifies CASSQEPFSYEQYF.

Points on this clonotype: No conserved phenylalanine or tryptophan is present at the end of the CDR3, so a read error is the likely explanation. V usage is TRBV15 and J usage is TRBJ1-1, with D possibly TRBD1 on 5 matching bases. Germline V gene data show CDR1 as LNHNV and CDR2 as YYDKDF (reference sequence). The germline V and J ends were trimmed by 0 bases and 0 bases, with 23 bases remaining between them. This CDR3 is 20 amino acids long. This CDR3 reads CATSRDPIPARQSMNTEAFL. The CDR3 DNA follows: TGTGCCACCAGCAGAGATCCTATCCCGGCTCGACAGAGCATGAACACTGAAGCTTTCCTT.

This sequence joins TRBV30 and TRBJ2-7; D possibly uses TRBD1 or TRBD2 (6 bases each). With 4 bases removed from V and 4 bases from J, the gap between germline ends came to 17 bases. The CDR3 runs 14 residues. Germline-derived CDR1 and CDR2 are GTSNPN and SVGIG (reference sequence). CDR3 in DNA: TGTGCCTGGACTAAGGGGGGTTTGGGATACGAGCAGTACTTC. The encoded protein is CAWTKGGLGYEQYF.

The sample holds many counts of this clonotype. The chain is built from TRBV28 and TRBJ1-2; D is unresolved. The V gene lost 1 base and the J gene lost 6 bases, with 9 bases spanning the gap. Germline V CDR1 and CDR2: MDHEN, SYDVKM. The CDR3 runs to 13 residues. The CDR3 here is CASSLSLIDGYTF. CDR3 in DNA: TGTGCCAGCAGTTTATCCCTGATAGATGGCTACACCTTC.